This entry lists 27 T cell receptor beta chains sequenced from one sample in a study of blood T cell repertoires in COVID-19. Measured with immunoSEQ multiplex PCR; TCRdb has only the in-frame clones, and not every one. Here the sample spans approximately 390,000 clones, approximately 88% being singletons. The material sequenced was PBMCs or T cells enriched from blood (not recorded which). These receptors were taken from a woman aged 35 to 49 with acute COVID-19.

The chain combines TRBV12-2 with TRBJ1-2. TRBV12-2 constitutes a pseudogene. The CDR3 runs 16 residues. DNA of the CDR3: TGTGCAAGTCGCCCGAGACCTAAGGGAGAGTACTATGGCTACACCTTC. Translating it yields CASRPRPKGEYYGYTF.

The chain links TRBV20-1 to TRBJ1-2; D gene ambiguous. The ends were cut back, 6 bases at V and 8 bases at J, with 13 bases in the middle. The CDR3 is 11 amino acids. Germline V gene data show CDR1 as DFQATT and CDR2 as SNEGSKA (reference sequence). The CDR3 DNA reads TGCAGTGCCGACCGATCGGGAGGCTACACCTTC. Its protein product is CSADRSGGYTF.

The chain employs TRBV4-1 and TRBJ2-5, with TRBD2 identical over 10 bases. The junction had 18 bases not matched to a gene; V was cut back by 1 base and J by 4 bases. CDR1 and CDR2 (germline): MGHRA, YSYEKL. The CDR3 extends over 20 amino acids. DNA of the CDR3: TGCGCCAGCAGCCAAGGTTTTTTCGGTAGGCCTAGCGGGAGACTAGAGACCCAGTACTTC. It yields the protein CASSQGFFGRPSGRLETQYF.

The CDR3 coding sequence is TGTGCCAGCAGCCAATTAAGTGGCTTAGCTTTCTTT. Translation: CASSQLSGLAFF. J is TRBJ1-1 and V is TRBV3-1 (or the pseudogene TRBV3-2); D not certain. Trimming stripped 2 bases from V and 10 bases from J, with 11 bases between. The germline gives CDR1 LGHDT, CDR2 YNNKEL (reference sequence). CDR3 size: 12 residues.

The chain uses TRBV4-2 and TRBJ2-7; 15 positions agree with TRBD2. Trimming took 5 bases from V and 0 from J; bases not matched to a gene: 5. The germline V gene encodes CDR1 LGHNA and CDR2 YNFKEQ. This CDR3 spans 17 amino acids. CDR3: CASSMGLAGGDSYEQYF. CDR3 nucleotide sequence: TGTGCCAGCAGCATGGGACTAGCGGGGGGCGACTCCTACGAGCAGTACTTC.

The chain combines TRBV9 with TRBJ2-3; 12 bases map to TRBD2. Germline assignment: CDR1 SGDLS and CDR2 YYNGEE. V lost 3 bases to trimming and J lost 5 bases; unmatched junction nucleotides: 16. This CDR3 has 19 residues. The CDR3 region has the DNA TGTGCCAGCAGCGCTAGCGGGGGGGATCTCGGGCTGCACAGAGATACGCAGTATTTT. Translation: CASSASGGDLGLHRDTQYF. The full variable domain, its missing parts supplied by reference TRBV9 and TRBJ2-3, is DSGVTQTPKHLITATGQRVTLRCSPRSGDLSVYWYQQSLDQGLQFLIQYYNGEERAKGNILERFSAQQFPDLHSELNLSSLELGDSALYFCASSASGGDLGLHRDTQYFGPGTRLTVL.

This chain joins TRBV27 and TRBJ1-6; D uncertain. CDR3 length: 15 amino acids. Trimming cost V 3 bases and J 9 bases, with 15 bases left between them. Germline CDR1 and CDR2: MNHEY and SMNVEV (reference sequence). DNA of the CDR3: TGTGCCAGCAGTTTTCAGACCGGGGAGGGTTCACCCCTCCACTTT. Translated: CASSFQTGEGSPLHF.

This clone is a singleton in its sample. The chain recombines TRBV4-1 with TRBJ1-2; no firm D call. CDR1 is MGHRA and CDR2 is YSYEKL in the germline V gene. The V end was cut by 0 bases, the J end by 0 bases, with 8 bases between. The CDR3 has 15 residues. CDR3 protein: CASSQDERANYGYTF. The CDR3 DNA follows: TGCGCCAGCAGCCAAGATGAACGGGCTAACTATGGCTACACCTTC.

The chain carries TRBV27 and TRBJ2-4; TRBD2 aligns across 8 bases. Losses at the gene ends were 5 bases for V and 6 bases for J; bases not matched to a gene: 6. Germline V gives CDR1 MNHEY, CDR2 SMNVEV (reference sequence). The CDR3 length is 14 residues. CDR3 sequence (DNA): TGTGCCAGCAGTCCTCGGGGGGGCCTAAACATTCAGTACTTC. Its protein product is CASSPRGGLNIQYF.

The chain is built from TRBV4-2 and TRBJ1-6; TRBD1 might be the D (6 bases). CDR1 is LGHNA and CDR2 is YNFKEQ in the germline V gene. The CDR3 sequence is 17 residues long. The V end was cut by 0 bases, the J end by 10 bases, with 19 bases between. DNA for the CDR3: TGTGCCAGCAGCCAAGAGATAACAGGGACCCCCCCCTCACCCCTCCACTTT. Translating it yields CASSQEITGTPPSPLHF.

V usage is TRBV5-1 and J usage is TRBJ1-2, with TRBD1 as a possible D gene (5 bases). The CDR3 contains 14 residues. V lost 0 bases, J lost 6 bases, and 12 bases lay in between. CDR1 and CDR2 (germline): SGHRS, YFSETQ. The CDR3 loop is CASSLGYRSDGYTF. CDR3 coding DNA: TGCGCCAGCAGCTTGGGGTACAGGTCAGATGGCTACACCTTC.

The chain links TRBV12-3 or TRBV12-4 to TRBJ2-1; D gene unclear. CDR3 length: 13 amino acids. V lost 4 bases and J 6 bases, leaving 10 bases between the germline ends. The CDR3 loop is CASSSLLVNEQFF. In DNA, the CDR3 is TGTGCCAGCAGTTCACTATTAGTCAATGAGCAGTTCTTC.

V is TRBV25-1 and J is TRBJ2-7, with 7 bases aligning to TRBD1. Trimming cost V 2 bases and J 0 bases; bases outside gene matches: 7. This CDR3 comprises 16 residues. CDR1 and CDR2 (germline): MGHDK, SYGVNS. DNA for the CDR3: TGTGCCAGCAGTGAAAAGACAGGGCTAGACTCCTACGAGCAGTACTTC. Protein sequence: CASSEKTGLDSYEQYF.

The V call is TRBV18, the J call TRBJ2-2; 14 nucleotides align to TRBD2. The CDR3 has 16 amino acids. The ends lost 3 bases at V and 6 bases at J; junction bases unmatched: 3. Germline lookup yields CDR1 KGHSH and CDR2 LQKENI. The CDR3 loop is CASSPRTSGGPGELFF. The DNA of the CDR3 is TGTGCCAGCTCACCGAGGACTAGCGGGGGGCCCGGGGAGCTGTTTTTT.

The V gene is TRBV24-1, the J gene TRBJ2-1, with TRBD1 matching over 10 bases. Losses at the gene ends were 0 bases for V and 2 bases for J; bases not matched to a gene: 6. The CDR3 runs 18 residues. CDR1 is KGHDR, CDR2 SFDVKD, per germline. CDR3 amino acids: CATSDLQAGQGTYNEQFF. The DNA of the CDR3 is TGTGCCACCAGTGATTTGCAGGCGGGACAGGGGACCTACAATGAGCAGTTCTTC.

This clone was counted a few times. The CDR3 coding sequence is TGCGCCAGCAGCCAAGAGGGGCGGCCCTCCTATAATTCACCCCTCCACTTT. Amino acid sequence: CASSQEGRPSYNSPLHF. The genes are TRBV4-1 and TRBJ1-6, with D possibly TRBD1 on 5 matching bases. Trimming cost V 0 bases and J 0 bases, with 9 bases left between them. Germline-derived CDR1 and CDR2 are MGHRA and YSYEKL. The CDR3 runs to 17 residues.

V gene TRBV7-7 combines with J gene TRBJ1-1; 8 bases are shared with TRBD1. Per germline, CDR1 SSHAT and CDR2 FNYEAQ (reference sequence). CDR3 size: 16 residues. Germline trimming cut 5 bases from V and 2 bases from J; bases unmatched to any gene: 10. CDR3 in amino acids: CASSPYQTGGNTEAFF. In nucleotides, the CDR3 is TGTGCCAGCAGCCCCTACCAAACAGGGGGTAACACTGAAGCTTTCTTT.

The chain is built from TRBV5-5 and TRBJ2-3, with 13 bases aligning to TRBD2. The CDR3 length is 16 residues. CDR1 SGHKS and CDR2 YYEKEE come from the germline V gene (reference sequence). Trimming cost V 4 bases and J 1 base; bases outside gene matches: 3. The CDR3 is CASSHGTSGGTDTQYF. CDR3 coding DNA: TGTGCCAGCAGCCATGGGACTAGCGGGGGCACAGATACGCAGTATTTT.

The chain combines TRBV2 with TRBJ1-4; D remains unclear. The V end was cut by 4 bases, the J end by 1 base, with 7 bases between. CDR1 is SNHLY and CDR2 is FYNNEI in the germline V gene. The CDR3 is made up of 14 amino acids. CDR3 coding DNA: TGTGCCAGCAGTGTGCGGGGAACTAATGAAAAACTGTTTTTT. Its protein product is CASSVRGTNEKLFF.

This clone was recorded once. The rearrangement uses TRBV6-6 and TRBJ1-6; D might be TRBD1 (5 bases). With 0 bases removed from V and 7 bases from J, the gap between germline ends came to 7 bases. From germline, CDR1 is MNHNY and CDR2 SVGAGI (reference sequence). The CDR3 covers 14 residues. The CDR3 nucleotides read TGTGCCAGCAGTTACTCAGGGGTCAATTCACCCCTCCACTTT. It translates to CASSYSGVNSPLHF.

This CDR3 reads CASSHILAGGTGANVLTF. The CDR3 DNA reads as TGTGCCAGCAGCCATATACTAGCGGGGGGGACTGGGGCCAACGTCCTGACTTTC. The chain uses TRBV11-2 and TRBJ2-6; 13 nucleotides match TRBD2. Trimming took 5 bases from V and 2 from J; bases not matched to a gene: 6. CDR3 length: 18 residues. Looked up from germline, CDR1 is SGHAT and CDR2 is FQNNGV.

This rearrangement joins TRBV27 to TRBJ1-2, with TRBD1 matching over 7 bases. CDR1 MNHEY and CDR2 SMNVEV come from the germline V gene (reference sequence). The length of the CDR3 is 14 residues. The V segment lost 4 bases and the J segment 5 bases; nucleotides outside the gene matches: 7. This chain's CDR3 is CASSSIGTAYGYTF. Here the CDR3 DNA reads TGTGCCAGCAGTTCAATCGGGACAGCTTATGGCTACACCTTC.

The CDR3 sequence: CASSQSMTGDQETQYF. As DNA, the CDR3 is TGTGCCAGCAGCCAATCTATGACGGGAGACCAAGAGACCCAGTACTTC. This chain connects TRBV4-2 to TRBJ2-5, with D tentatively TRBD2 (6 bases). CDR1 and CDR2 from the germline V gene are LGHNA and YNFKEQ. The CDR3 runs 16 residues. Trimming removed 2 bases from V and 0 bases from J, with 13 bases in between.

V gene TRBV27 combines with J gene TRBJ1-5; maybe TRBD1 (6 bases). The germline V gene has CDR1 MNHEY and CDR2 SMNVEV (reference sequence). The CDR3 is 13 residues long. V was trimmed by 3 bases and J by 16 bases, leaving 19 bases between them. This CDR3 is CASSFLTTGPVHF. The CDR3 nucleotides are TGTGCCAGCAGTTTTCTAACGACAGGACCTGTACATTTT.

This chain joins TRBV2 and TRBJ1-1, with D tentatively TRBD1 (6 bases). V was pared by 6 bases and J by 5 bases, with 16 bases between. Germline assignment: CDR1 SNHLY and CDR2 FYNNEI. CDR3 length: 14 amino acids. This CDR3 reads CASRARGSGTEAFF. The DNA for the CDR3 is TGTGCCAGCAGAGCCAGGGGCAGCGGAACTGAAGCTTTCTTT. The whole variable domain, remainder taken from reference TRBV2 and TRBJ1-1, is EPEVTQTPSHQVTQMGQEVILRCVPISNHLYFYWYRQILGQKVEFLVSFYNNEISEKSEIFDDQFSVERPDGSNFTLKIRSTKLEDSAMYFCASRARGSGTEAFFGQGTRLTVV.

The chain uses TRBV25-1 and TRBJ1-2, with TRBD1 identical over 8 bases. Looked up from germline, CDR1 is MGHDK and CDR2 is SYGVNS. V shed 3 bases, J shed 2 bases, and the junction held 5 bases outside the gene matches. The CDR3 has 15 amino acids. The CDR3 here is CASSDPRQGNYGYTF. Here the CDR3 DNA reads TGTGCCAGCAGTGACCCCCGACAGGGGAACTATGGCTACACCTTC.

To note about this clone: The junction does not match germline at one end; this may be a read error. The V gene is TRBV4-1, the J gene TRBJ1-2; maybe TRBD1 (5 bases). CDR3 length equals 12 residues. Germline V gene lookup returns CDR1 MGHRA and CDR2 YSYEKL. CDR3 in amino acids: CASSLEGPGTYW. The CDR3 DNA sequence: TGCGCCAGCAGCCTGGAGGGCCCCGGGACTTATTGG.